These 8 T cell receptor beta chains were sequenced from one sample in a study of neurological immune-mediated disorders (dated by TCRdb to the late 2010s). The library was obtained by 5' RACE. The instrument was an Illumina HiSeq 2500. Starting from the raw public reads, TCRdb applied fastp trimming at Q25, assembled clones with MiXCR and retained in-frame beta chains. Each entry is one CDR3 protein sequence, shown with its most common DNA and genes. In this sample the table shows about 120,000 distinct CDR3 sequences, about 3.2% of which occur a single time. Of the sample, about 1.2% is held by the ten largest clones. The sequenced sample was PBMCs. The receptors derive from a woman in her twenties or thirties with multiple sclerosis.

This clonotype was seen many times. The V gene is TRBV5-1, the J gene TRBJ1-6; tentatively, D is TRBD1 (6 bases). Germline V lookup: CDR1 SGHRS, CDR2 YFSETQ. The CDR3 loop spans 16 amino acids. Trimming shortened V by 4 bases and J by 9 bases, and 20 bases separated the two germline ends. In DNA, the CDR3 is TGCGCCAGCAGCCCGGGAGGTCCCAGGGGAAGTTCACCCCTCCACTTT. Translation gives CASSPGGPRGSSPLHF. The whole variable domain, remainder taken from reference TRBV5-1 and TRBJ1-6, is KAGVTQTPRYLIKTRGQQVTLSCSPISGHRSVSWYQQTPGQGLQFLFEYFSETQRNKGNFPGRFSGRQFSNSRSEMNVSTLELGDSALYLCASSPGGPRGSSPLHFGNGTRLTVT.

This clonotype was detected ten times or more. CDR3 residues: CASSEERGGGYGYTF. Written as DNA, the CDR3 is TGTGCCAGCAGTGAAGAGCGAGGGGGGGGCTATGGCTACACCTTC. J is TRBJ1-2 and V is TRBV2; tentative D call: TRBD1 (6 bases). V lost 1 base to trimming and J lost 4 bases, with 13 bases between them. Germline assignment: CDR1 SNHLY and CDR2 FYNNEI. The CDR3 consists of 15 residues.

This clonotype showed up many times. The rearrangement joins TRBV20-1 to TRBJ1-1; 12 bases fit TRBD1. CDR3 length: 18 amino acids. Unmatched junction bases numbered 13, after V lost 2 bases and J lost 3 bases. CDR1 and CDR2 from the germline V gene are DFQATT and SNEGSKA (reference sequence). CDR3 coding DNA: TGCAGTGCTAGACCACGCGGGACAGGGGGCGGGTCACACACTGAAGCTTTCTTT. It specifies CSARPRGTGGGSHTEAFF.

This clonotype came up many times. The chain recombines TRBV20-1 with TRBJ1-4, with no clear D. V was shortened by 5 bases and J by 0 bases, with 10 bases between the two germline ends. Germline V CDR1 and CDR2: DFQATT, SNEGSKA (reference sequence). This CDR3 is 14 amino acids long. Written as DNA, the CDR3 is TGCAGTGCTTCAGACCATGCAACTAATGAAAAACTGTTTTTT. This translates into CSASDHATNEKLFF.

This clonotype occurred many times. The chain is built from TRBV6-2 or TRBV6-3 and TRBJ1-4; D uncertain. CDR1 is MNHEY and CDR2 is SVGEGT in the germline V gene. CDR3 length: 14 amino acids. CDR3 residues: CATQRDSTNEKLFF. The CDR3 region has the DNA TGTGCGACGCAAAGGGATTCAACTAATGAAAAACTGTTTTTT.

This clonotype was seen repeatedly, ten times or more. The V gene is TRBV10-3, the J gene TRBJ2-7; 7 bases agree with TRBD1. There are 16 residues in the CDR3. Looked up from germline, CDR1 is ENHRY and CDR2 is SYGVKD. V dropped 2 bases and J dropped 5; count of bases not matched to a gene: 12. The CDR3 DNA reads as TGTGCCATCAGTGAGAGGGGGCACCACAAGCTGGACGAGCAGTACTTC. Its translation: CAISERGHHKLDEQYF.

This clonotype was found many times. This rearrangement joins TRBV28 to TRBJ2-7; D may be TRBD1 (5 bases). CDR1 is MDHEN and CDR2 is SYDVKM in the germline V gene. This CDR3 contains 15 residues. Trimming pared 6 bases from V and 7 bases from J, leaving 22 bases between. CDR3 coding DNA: TGTGCCAGCAGCCGATGGATGTCAGGGCTGGGGGAGCAGTACTTC. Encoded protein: CASSRWMSGLGEQYF.

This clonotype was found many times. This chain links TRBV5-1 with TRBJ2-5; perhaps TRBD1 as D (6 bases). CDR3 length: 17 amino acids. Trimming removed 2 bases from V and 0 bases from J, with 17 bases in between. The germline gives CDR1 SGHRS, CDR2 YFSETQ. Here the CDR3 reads CASSFSLDRLYQETQYF. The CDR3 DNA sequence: TGCGCCAGCAGCTTTTCGTTGGACAGACTTTACCAAGAGACCCAGTACTTC.